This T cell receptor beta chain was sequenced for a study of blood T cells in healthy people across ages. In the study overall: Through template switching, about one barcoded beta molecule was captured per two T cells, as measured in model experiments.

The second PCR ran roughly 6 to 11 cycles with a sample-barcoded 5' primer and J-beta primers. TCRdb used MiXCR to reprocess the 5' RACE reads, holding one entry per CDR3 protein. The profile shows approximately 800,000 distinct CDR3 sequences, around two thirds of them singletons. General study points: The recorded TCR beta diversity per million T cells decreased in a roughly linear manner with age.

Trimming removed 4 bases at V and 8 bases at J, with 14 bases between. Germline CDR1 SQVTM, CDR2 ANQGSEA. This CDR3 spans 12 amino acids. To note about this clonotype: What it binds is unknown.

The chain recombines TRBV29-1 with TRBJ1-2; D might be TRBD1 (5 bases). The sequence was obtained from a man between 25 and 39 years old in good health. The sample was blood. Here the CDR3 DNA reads TGCAGCGTTGGGACGGGGGACGGGGGCTACACCTTC. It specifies CSVGTGDGGYTF.